This is a list of T cell receptor beta chains from one sample in a study of T cell responses to AZD1222 COVID-19 vaccine. Measured with immunoSEQ multiplex PCR; TCRdb has only the in-frame clones, and not every one. The table includes approximately 120,000 clones, 85% to 90% detected once. The sample here was peripheral blood, taken 28 days after the second AZD1222 dose. These receptor sequences come from an adult who received the AZD1222 COVID-19 vaccine. Both conserved end residues are part of each CDR3. The order of the fields is V gene, clone size, J gene, D gene, CDR3 DNA, CDR3 protein. D genes are given only for firm matches. Clone size, where shown, is once, few, many, or a class for clones that have expanded.

>TRBV6-6|once|TRBJ1-1|-
TGTGCCAGCAGTCGACAGTCTCTGGAAAGGAACACTGAAGCTTTCTTT
CASSRQSLERNTEAFF
>TRBV7-8|-|TRBJ1-4|TRBD1
TGTGCCAGCAGCGCCCGGGACAGGGGGCATGAAAAACTGTTTTTT
CASSARDRGHEKLFF
>TRBV7-3|once|TRBJ1-1|TRBD1
TGTGCCAGCAGCTTAACATCTAACAGGGGGGACACTGAAGCTTTCTTT
CASSLTSNRGDTEAFF
>TRBV5-8|-|TRBJ1-4|-
TGTGCCAGCGGAAACAGCTTACGCGGTGAAAAACTGTTTTTT
CASGNSLRGEKLFF
>TRBV5-1|-|TRBJ2-3|TRBD2
TGCGCCAGCAGCTCCCTACTAGCGGGGGGCCACACAGATACGCAGTATTTT
CASSSLLAGGHTDTQYF
>TRBV28|-|TRBJ1-2|-
TGTGCCAGCAGTTTAGGGGCGACTAACTATGGCTACACCTTC
CASSLGATNYGYTF
>TRBV5-1|-|TRBJ2-5|TRBD1
TGCGCCAGCAGCTTAACCGGGACAGGGAGCGAGACCCAGTACTTC
CASSLTGTGSETQYF
>TRBV7-3|many|TRBJ2-1|-
TGTGCCAGCAGCTTCTCCGGGGATGAGCAGTTCTTC
CASSFSGDEQFF
>TRBV14|-|TRBJ1-2|-
TGTGCCAGCAGCCAAGATTTGTGGGGGAGGGACTATGGCTACACCTTC
CASSQDLWGRDYGYTF
>TRBV7-7|-|TRBJ2-5|TRBD1
TGTGCCAGCAGCTTAAGGCCTTCAGGACAGGGTAAAGAGACCCAGTACTTC
CASSLRPSGQGKETQYF
>TRBV2|-|TRBJ1-4|TRBD1
TGTGCCAGCAGGGGGACAGGGGATGAAAAACTGTTTTTT
CASRGTGDEKLFF
>TRBV5-1|-|TRBJ2-7|TRBD2
TGCGCCAGCAGCTTTAGCGGGGGGCCCTCCTACGAGCAGTACTTC
CASSFSGGPSYEQYF
>TRBV10-3|-|TRBJ1-5|TRBD1
TGTGCCACCAGGGGGACCAATCAGCCCCAGCATTTT
CATRGTNQPQHF
>TRBV18|once|TRBJ2-2|TRBD2
TGTGCCAGCTCACCCGGGACTAGCGGCAGCGCGGGCACCGGGGAGCTGTTTTTT
CASSPGTSGSAGTGELFF
>TRBV7-2|-|TRBJ2-7|TRBD1
TGTGCCAGCAGCCACGAATCGGGACAGGGGGTAGTGCAGTACTTC
CASSHESGQGVVQYF
>TRBV30|-|TRBJ1-5|-
TGTGCCTGGAGTGTCCTCGCGGCCGATCAGCCCCAGCATTTT
CAWSVLAADQPQHF
>TRBV4-1|few|TRBJ1-5|-
TGCGCCAGCAGCCAAGATCGGGTAAATCAGCCCCAGCATTTT
CASSQDRVNQPQHF
>TRBV30|-|TRBJ1-1|-
TGTGCCTGGAGCCTCCCGCAGGGAATAGGGTACACTGAAGCTTTCTTT
CAWSLPQGIGYTEAFF
>TRBV7-8|-|TRBJ1-3|-
TGTGCCAGCAGCTTAGGACTGGGGGGCTCTGGAAACACCATATATTTT
CASSLGLGGSGNTIYF
>TRBV6-1|-|TRBJ2-1|-
TGTGCCAGCAGTGACCGGACGGCCTCCTACAATGAGCAGTTCTTC
CASSDRTASYNEQFF
>TRBV7-3|-|TRBJ1-1|-
TGTGCCAGCAGCTTCGACAGCGCGATGAACACTGAAGCTTTCTTT
CASSFDSAMNTEAFF
>TRBV5-4|-|TRBJ1-6|TRBD1
TGTGCCAGCAGCCGCATCGGACAGGGTGATAATTCACCCCTCCACTTT
CASSRIGQGDNSPLHF
>TRBV24-1|-|TRBJ1-1|TRBD1
TGTGCCACCAGTGACCCGGGACAGGGGGGCACTGAAGCTTTCTTT
CATSDPGQGGTEAFF
>TRBV7-9|-|TRBJ1-1|-
TGTGCCAGCAGCTTAGTCTCCTCCCGGGAAGCTTTCTTT
CASSLVSSREAFF
>TRBV28|-|TRBJ2-6|-
TGTGCCAGCAGTCACGGGACATTGAGGTGGGTCCTGACTTTC
CASSHGTLRWVLTF
>TRBV5-1|once|TRBJ2-3|TRBD2
TGCGCCAGCAGCAACCCGGGACTAGCGGGCCGCTCCTCCGATACGCAGTATTTT
CASSNPGLAGRSSDTQYF
>TRBV4-1|few|TRBJ2-2|-
TGCGCCAGCAGCACAATGGGATCGAACACCGGGGAGCTGTTTTTT
CASSTMGSNTGELFF
>TRBV23-1|-|TRBJ1-6|-
TGCGCCAGCAGTCAGCCCTCGCCTGATTCACCCCTCCACTTT
CASSQPSPDSPLHF
>TRBV6-2/TRBV6-3|-|TRBJ1-2|-
TGTGCCAGCAGCACGGGAGTCTACTATGGCTACACCTTC
CASSTGVYYGYTF
>TRBV5-1|-|TRBJ2-1|-
TGCGCCAGCAGCACCGGACAGAACTCCTACAATGAGCAGTTCTTC
CASSTGQNSYNEQFF
>TRBV5-1|-|TRBJ2-1|TRBD2
TGCGCCAGCAGCTTGGCCCTAGCGGGGAATGAGCAGTTCTTC
CASSLALAGNEQFF
>TRBV28|-|TRBJ2-5|-
TGTGCCAGCAGCCCCACGGGGCCTGAGACCCAGTACTTC
CASSPTGPETQYF
>TRBV15|-|TRBJ2-3|-
TGTGCCACCAGCAGTGGGTTAGCCATGGTTACGCAGTATTTT
CATSSGLAMVTQYF
>TRBV12-3/TRBV12-4|-|TRBJ1-1|-
TGTGCCAGCAGGGCAGGGGAGGGGACTGAAGCTTTCTTT
CASRAGEGTEAFF
>TRBV3-1/TRBV3-2|few|TRBJ2-3|-
TGTGCCAGCAGCCAAGCGGTACCCTGGCTTGGAGATACGCAGTATTTT
CASSQAVPWLGDTQYF
>TRBV28|-|TRBJ2-7|-
TGTGCCAGCAGTAAGGGCGGGGTAGGCTCCTACGAGCAGTACTTC
CASSKGGVGSYEQYF
>TRBV5-1|-|TRBJ1-1|-
TGCGCCAGCAGCTGGGAGATGGGGACTGAAGCTTTCTTT
CASSWEMGTEAFF
>TRBV9|-|TRBJ2-7|-
TGTGCCAGCAGCGTAGGGAAACAGGCCTACGAGCAGTACTTC
CASSVGKQAYEQYF
>TRBV7-2|once|TRBJ1-2|-
TGTGCCAGCAGCTCGACCGGGGGTAACTATGGCTACACCTTC
CASSSTGGNYGYTF
>TRBV11-2|-|TRBJ1-1|TRBD1
TGTGCCAGCAGCTTCCAGGGGGGCACTGAAGCTTTCTTT
CASSFQGGTEAFF
>TRBV11-1|-|TRBJ2-5|-
TGTGCCAGCAGCTTAGCTGCCCTAGGGGTGGCCCCAGAGACCCAGTACTTC
CASSLAALGVAPETQYF
>TRBV2|-|TRBJ1-5|TRBD1
TGTGCCAGCAGTGACCCATCGTCTGGGGCGGGACAGACCAATCAGCCCCAGCATTTT
CASSDPSSGAGQTNQPQHF
>TRBV11-2|-|TRBJ2-3|-
TGTGCCAGCAGCCCGACCGAGAGTAGGGCAGATACGCAGTATTTT
CASSPTESRADTQYF
>TRBV7-2|few|TRBJ1-2|-
TGTGCCAGCAGCTTAGTGTCTGGTTATGGCTACACCTTC
CASSLVSGYGYTF
>TRBV6-5|-|TRBJ1-1|-
TGTGCCAGCATTGCGAGGGGGGGTCGTGGCACTGAAGCTTTCTTT
CASIARGGRGTEAFF
>TRBV18|-|TRBJ1-1|-
TGTGCCAGCTCACAGGGACCTGACGCTGAAGCTTTCTTT
CASSQGPDAEAFF
>TRBV19|-|TRBJ1-5|-
TGTGCCAGTAGTATAGATTGGGATCCATGGGGACAGCCCCAGCATTTT
CASSIDWDPWGQPQHF
>TRBV28|-|TRBJ1-6|-
TGTGCCAGCACGGATGATTCACCCCTCCACTTT
CASTDDSPLHF
>TRBV19|-|TRBJ1-2|-
TGTGCCACCGGGGACGAGGCTGGCTACACCTTC
CATGDEAGYTF
>TRBV28|-|TRBJ2-7|-
TGTGCCAGCAGCTCGACCTACGAGCAGTACTTC
CASSSTYEQYF
>TRBV2|-|TRBJ2-5|-
TGTGCCAGCAGGACCCCCCCGCAAGAGACCCAGTACTTC
CASRTPPQETQYF
>TRBV5-1|-|TRBJ2-2|-
TGCGCCAGCAGCTTAGGGACGGCGAACACCGGGGAGCTGTTTTTT
CASSLGTANTGELFF